Presented here are 22 T cell receptor beta chains from one specimen sequenced in a study of early T cells in non-severe SARS-CoV-2 infection. TCRdb reprocessed the 5' RACE reads via MiXCR and lists one record per CDR3 protein. The table lists tens of thousands of distinct CDR3 sequences, about an eighth of them singletons. The sample in question was whole blood, obtained at baseline. The origin of the receptors is an adult who was a healthcare worker with PCR-confirmed SARS-CoV-2 infection or an uninfected control (not recorded which).

This clonotype was recorded many times. V is TRBV7-9 and J is TRBJ1-4; D may be TRBD1 (6 bases). This CDR3 comprises 13 residues. Germline CDR1 reads SEHNR; CDR2 reads FQNEAQ (reference sequence). Deletions cut 5 bases from V and 8 bases from J, with 12 bases between. The CDR3 reads CASSPTGQEKLFF. CDR3 nucleotide sequence: TGTGCCAGCAGCCCCACTGGACAGGAAAAACTGTTTTTT. The complete variable domain, with remaining parts taken from reference TRBV7-9 and TRBJ1-4, reads DTGVSQNPRHKITKRGQNVTFRCDPISEHNRLYWYRQTLGQGPEFLTYFQNEAQLEKSRLLSDRFSAERPKGSFSTLEIQRTEQGDSAMYLCASSPTGQEKLFFGSGTQLSVL.

The V gene is TRBV21-1, the J gene TRBJ2-2; no check of the table's D call, TRBD2, against the DNA was made. TRBV21-1 is flagged as a pseudogene. The CDR3 covers 17 residues. The DNA for the CDR3 is TGTGCCAGCAGCAAACCTTCGGAGCGGGACTATATCGGGGAGCTGTTTTTT. Translating gives CASSKPSERDYIGELFF.

At least ten counts were recorded for this clonotype. The J gene is TRBJ2-7, the V gene TRBV29-1; perhaps D is TRBD1 or TRBD2 (7 bases each). CDR1 and CDR2 (germline): SQVTM, ANQGSEA. With 4 bases removed from V and 6 bases from J, the gap between germline ends came to 13 bases. This CDR3 region has 12 residues. The CDR3 nucleotides are TGCAGCGTTGCCCCAGGGGGGGGCGAGCAGTACTTC. Protein product: CSVAPGGGEQYF.

This clonotype was counted only a few times. The rearrangement uses TRBV14 and TRBJ2-7; D ambiguous. Trimming left V 2 bases short and J 6 bases short, with 5 bases between. This CDR3 is 11 amino acids long. Germline CDR1 is SGHDN and CDR2 is FVKESK. The CDR3 DNA reads TGTGCCAGCAGCCAATCGGTCGAGCAGTACTTC. Amino acids: CASSQSVEQYF.

This clonotype was found a few times. The chain is built from TRBV5-1 and TRBJ1-5, with D tentatively TRBD1 (5 bases). Germline V gives CDR1 SGHRS, CDR2 YFSETQ. The CDR3 totals 13 residues. The V gene lost 4 bases and the J gene lost 3 bases, with 8 bases spanning the gap. The CDR3 sequence is CASSRDHNQPQHF. The CDR3, as DNA: TGCGCCAGCAGCCGGGACCACAATCAGCCCCAGCATTTT. Complete variable domain (other parts from reference TRBV5-1 and TRBJ1-5): KAGVTQTPRYLIKTRGQQVTLSCSPISGHRSVSWYQQTPGQGLQFLFEYFSETQRNKGNFPGRFSGRQFSNSRSEMNVSTLELGDSALYLCASSRDHNQPQHFGDGTRLSIL.

In this sample, this clonotype turned up a few times. V is TRBV5-1 and J is TRBJ2-3; D is possibly TRBD1 (5 bases). Germline V lookup: CDR1 SGHRS, CDR2 YFSETQ. Trimming shortened V by 0 bases and J by 0 bases, and 11 bases separated the two germline ends. The CDR3 is 16 amino acids. CDR3 region: CASSLGQGSSTDTQYF. DNA for the CDR3: TGCGCCAGCAGCTTGGGGCAGGGCTCTAGCACAGATACGCAGTATTTT. Variable domain in full (rest from reference TRBV5-1 and TRBJ2-3): KAGVTQTPRYLIKTRGQQVTLSCSPISGHRSVSWYQQTPGQGLQFLFEYFSETQRNKGNFPGRFSGRQFSNSRSEMNVSTLELGDSALYLCASSLGQGSSTDTQYFGPGTRLTVL.

This clonotype was observed at least ten times. V and J are TRBV29-1 and TRBJ2-1; 9 positions agree with TRBD1. CDR1 SQVTM and CDR2 ANQGSEA come from the germline V gene. V shed 6 bases, J shed 10 bases, and the junction held 4 bases outside the gene matches. This CDR3 is built from 11 residues. CDR3 nucleotide sequence: TGCAGCGTGAGGACAGGGGACGAGCAGTTCTTC. It codes for CSVRTGDEQFF.

J is TRBJ2-2 and V is TRBV7-2, with 8 bases matching TRBD1. V shed 5 bases, J shed 7 bases, and the junction held 6 bases outside the gene matches. Germline V CDR1 and CDR2: SGHTA, FQGNSA. This CDR3 has 14 residues. As DNA, the CDR3 is TGTGCCAGCAGCCGGACAGGGTTCAACGGGGAGCTGTTTTTT. It translates to CASSRTGFNGELFF.

This clonotype was counted a few times. This CDR3 reads CATSDSLADRNTGELFF. The CDR3 DNA follows: TGTGCCACCAGTGATTCCTTGGCTGATAGGAACACCGGGGAGCTGTTTTTT. The genes are TRBV24-1 and TRBJ2-2; D gene uncertain. CDR3 size: 17 residues. V gave up 2 bases and J gave up 1 base, with 13 bases separating them. Germline V gene data show CDR1 as KGHDR and CDR2 as SFDVKD.

V is TRBV4-1 and J is TRBJ2-7, with D unresolved. Germline CDR1 MGHRA, CDR2 YSYEKL. V lost 0 bases to trimming and J lost 0 bases, with 9 bases between them. CDR3 size: 15 residues. CDR3: CASSQERVSSYEQYF. The CDR3 bases are TGCGCCAGCAGCCAAGAACGGGTCAGCTCCTACGAGCAGTACTTC.

This clonotype was seen only a few times. This sequence joins TRBV4-3 and TRBJ2-1; TRBD2 matches 9 bases. Per germline, CDR1 LGHNA and CDR2 YSLEER. The CDR3 consists of 16 residues. The V gene end was trimmed by 2 bases and the J gene end by 4 bases; junction bases not matched to a gene: 6. The CDR3 bases are TGCGCCAGCAGCCAAAGACTAGCGGTCCTGTACAATGAGCAGTTCTTC. Residues: CASSQRLAVLYNEQFF.

This clonotype was recorded a few times. J is TRBJ2-2 and V is TRBV9; weak D call: TRBD2 (5 bases). Per the germline V gene, CDR1 is SGDLS and CDR2 is YYNGEE. This CDR3 comprises 16 residues. Trimming shortened V by 1 base and J by 3 bases, and 13 bases separated the two germline ends. The CDR3 DNA reads as TGTGCCAGCAGCGTAACAGTAGCGCGATACACCGGGGAGCTGTTTTTT. Its translation is CASSVTVARYTGELFF.

This clonotype was picked up many times. CDR3 sequence: CSAIVRTAADTQYF. In nucleotides, the CDR3 is TGCAGTGCTATCGTTCGGACGGCCGCAGATACGCAGTATTTT. The rearrangement links TRBV20-1 to TRBJ2-3; D gene uncertain. Trimming took 4 bases from V and 4 from J, leaving 15 bases between them. The CDR3 runs to 14 residues. CDR1 DFQATT and CDR2 SNEGSKA come from the germline V gene (reference sequence).

This clonotype was observed a handful of times. This sequence joins TRBV3-1 and TRBJ2-6; D remains unclear. CDR3 size: 15 residues. V lost 3 bases and J 2 bases, leaving 8 bases between the germline ends. Germline CDR1 reads LGHDT; CDR2 reads YNNKEL (reference sequence). For the CDR3, the DNA is TGTGCCAGCAGCCATAGGGCCCCTGGGGCCAACGTCCTGACTTTC. This gives the protein CASSHRAPGANVLTF.

This clonotype was observed a handful of times. V gene TRBV9 combines with J gene TRBJ2-5; 10 bases agree with TRBD2. Trimming removed 2 bases from V and 2 bases from J; junction bases left unmatched: 0. This CDR3 spans 14 amino acids. Per the germline V gene, CDR1 is SGDLS and CDR2 is YYNGEE. The DNA of the CDR3 is TGTGCCAGCAGCGTTAGCGGGGGGCAAGAGACCCAGTACTTC. It specifies CASSVSGGQETQYF.

The chain combines TRBV6-5 with TRBJ1-2; D is perhaps TRBD1 (6 bases). The V and J ends lost 0 bases and 4 bases respectively, with 12 bases between them. This CDR3 comprises 15 residues. Germline V gene sequence: CDR1 MNHEY, CDR2 SVGAGI. In DNA, the CDR3 is TGTGCCAGCAGTTACTCACTGACAGGAAGCTATGGCTACACCTTC. Encoded protein: CASSYSLTGSYGYTF.

This clonotype was observed many times. The gene calls are TRBV5-5 and TRBJ1-4; no reliable D call. In germline, CDR1 is SGHKS, CDR2 YYEKEE (reference sequence). With 1 base removed from V and 5 bases from J, the gap between germline ends came to 6 bases. CDR3 length: 13 residues. The CDR3 loop is CASSLMGNEKLFF. Here the CDR3 DNA reads TGTGCCAGCAGCTTGATGGGGAATGAAAAACTGTTTTTT.

This clonotype was recorded at least ten times. This chain's CDR3 is CATKGLAGGEGCYEQYF. The CDR3 nucleotides read TGCGCCACGAAGGGACTAGCGGGGGGAGAGGGCTGCTACGAGCAGTACTTC. The chain employs TRBV5-1 and TRBJ2-7; 15 bases fit TRBD2. The CDR3 extends over 17 amino acids. Trimming took 9 bases from V and 3 from J; bases not matched to a gene: 13. The germline V gene encodes CDR1 SGHRS and CDR2 YFSETQ.

V is TRBV7-9 and J is TRBJ2-7; 11 bases are a match to TRBD1. CDR3 size: 15 residues. CDR1 SEHNR and CDR2 FQNEAQ come from the germline V gene (reference sequence). V lost 4 bases and J lost 4; bases outside the gene matches: 6. The DNA of the CDR3 is TGTGCCAGCAGCTCTCACGGGGACAGGGGGTACGAGCAGTACTTC. The encoded protein is CASSSHGDRGYEQYF.

This clonotype appeared many times. This rearrangement joins TRBV5-1 to TRBJ1-1; a weak D match, TRBD1 (6 bases). The germline V gene encodes CDR1 SGHRS and CDR2 YFSETQ. V lost 2 bases, J lost 1 base, and 9 bases lay in between. The CDR3 is made up of 14 amino acids. The CDR3, as DNA: TGCGCCAGCAGCTTTGACAGGCCGAACACTGAAGCTTTCTTT. Its translation: CASSFDRPNTEAFF.

J is TRBJ1-6 and V is TRBV25-1; D gene ambiguous. The V gene's germline CDR1 is MGHDK and CDR2 SYGVNS. This CDR3 is 15 amino acids long. V shed 5 bases and J shed 4 bases, with 12 bases lying between them. CDR3 sequence: CASSTGSSYNSPLHF. CDR3 sequence (DNA): TGTGCCAGCAGTACCGGGAGCTCATATAATTCACCCCTCCACTTT.

This clonotype was picked up a small number of times. As DNA, the CDR3 is TGTGCCAGCAGACGTGGGACCCCTGCCGAGCAGTACTTC. This encodes CASRRGTPAEQYF. V gene TRBV12-3 or TRBV12-4 combines with J gene TRBJ2-7, with D tentatively TRBD1 or TRBD2 (5 bases each). Between the trimmed V and J ends, which lost 6 bases and 6 bases, there was a span of 15 bases. The CDR3 length is 13 residues.